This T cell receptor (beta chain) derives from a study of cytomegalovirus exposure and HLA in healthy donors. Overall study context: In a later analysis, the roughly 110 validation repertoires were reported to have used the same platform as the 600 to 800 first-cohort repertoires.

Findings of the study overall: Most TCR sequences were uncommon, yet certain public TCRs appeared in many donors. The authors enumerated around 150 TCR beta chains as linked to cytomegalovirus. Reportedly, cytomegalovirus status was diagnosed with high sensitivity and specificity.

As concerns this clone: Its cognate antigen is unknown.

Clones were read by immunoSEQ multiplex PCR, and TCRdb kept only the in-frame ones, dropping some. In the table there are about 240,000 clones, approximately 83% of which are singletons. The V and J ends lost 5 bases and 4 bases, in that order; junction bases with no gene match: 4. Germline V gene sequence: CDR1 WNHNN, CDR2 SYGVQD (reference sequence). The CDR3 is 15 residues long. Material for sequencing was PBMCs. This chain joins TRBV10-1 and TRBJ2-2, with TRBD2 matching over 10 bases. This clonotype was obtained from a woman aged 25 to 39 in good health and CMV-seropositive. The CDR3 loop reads CASSSSGSSTGELFF. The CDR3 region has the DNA TGCGCCAGCAGTTCTAGCGGGAGTTCCACCGGGGAGCTGTTTTTT.